The subject of this entry is one T cell receptor beta chain. Its antigen target is currently unknown. Qualities for individual bases were not recorded, and no much larger clone is one base off. The donors were included in the validation cohort of some 120 subjects, a group kept apart from the approximately 670-subject first cohort. V is cut by 4 bases and J by 3 bases, and the space between the germline ends is 11 bases. The CDR3 runs 14 residues from the cysteine to the phenylalanine. The DNA shown is the 42-base CDR3, in frame from base 1. CDR1 and CDR2 are read off the germline V gene as MNHNS and SASEGT. The data were taken from a study of cytomegalovirus exposure and HLA in healthy donors listed by TCRdb under 2017. Describing the broader study: The 550 to 750 repertoires of the first cohort and the 95 to 150 validation repertoires were produced on the same platform, according to a later analysis. To predict cytomegalovirus infection status, the study combined high-throughput TCR immunosequencing, statistical association of individual TCRs with disease status, and machine learning. The aim of the study was to test whether cataloging public T cell receptors could identify signatures of past pathogen exposure. Besides the first cohort of more than 650 subjects, a separate validation cohort made up of 120 different subjects was used. What the study reported, not specific to this receptor: A total of 150 or so TCR beta chains were listed by the study as associated with cytomegalovirus. Most TCR sequences were observed very rarely across donors, whereas some public TCRs were present in many individuals. A later analysis lacked HLA typing for the validation cohort, so it scored co-occurrence in that cohort across all 120 or so repertoires. Subsequent analysis determined that TCRs grouped into clusters in the first cohort also showed a tendency toward co-occurrence across the roughly 110 validation repertoires, and 85% to 95% of cluster scores exceeded 0. In vitro tests confirmed that a few of the cytomegalovirus-associated TCR beta chains recognize cytomegalovirus antigens. The authors suggested that the approach could potentially be generalized to other disease states and immunological phenotypes. In both the original and validation cohorts, the classifier was reported to diagnose cytomegalovirus status with high specificity and sensitivity.

Receptors were amplified or captured by the immunoSEQ multiplex PCR assay. The original methods were these. A statistical classification framework was built for diagnosing cytomegalovirus status from the catalog of TCR beta chain sequences. Entries here come from immuneACCESS through TCRdb and include only in-frame sequences with V and J called. Some clones fail to appear in such tables; in the studies checked, an unresolved V gene covers under half of the shortfall, and the cause of the remainder is unknown. V and J calls and clone size follow that table, whereas D and trimming were derived from the DNA. For this sample the table gives more than 60,000 clones, of which around 89% were detected only once. Approximately 1.7% of the sample is in the top ten clones.

Recombination joined TRBV6-1 with TRBJ2-3; the D gene is perhaps TRBD2, from 6 matching bases. The TCR comes from a woman aged 18 to 35 in good health and CMV-seronegative. The sample consisted of PBMCs. The sequenced DNA is TGTGCCAGCAGTGCTGGAGGGGAGACAGATACGCAGTATTTT. This gives the protein CASSAGGETDTQYF.